The sequence of this TCR beta chain was determined in a study of cytomegalovirus exposure and HLA in healthy donors. Per germline, CDR1 SGHNT and CDR2 YENEEA. The CDR3 length is 15 residues. V lost 1 base and J 2 bases, leaving 11 bases between the germline ends. PCR involved 60 Vbeta and 13 Jbeta primers. Sequencing used immunoSEQ multiplex PCR; TCRdb keeps in-frame clones, though not all of them. The sample includes 110,000 or so clones, 75% to 85% seen only once; the top ten take 5% to 6.5%. This receptor was identified in a man younger than 30 in good health and CMV-seronegative. The specimen sequenced was PBMCs. V gene TRBV11-3 combines with J gene TRBJ1-2, with a weak D call TRBD1 (6 bases). CDR3 residues: CASSLGGQTNYGYTF. CDR3 sequence (DNA): TGTGCCAGCAGCTTAGGAGGACAGACGAACTATGGCTACACCTTC.